This passage covers 29 T cell receptor beta chains from one sample sequenced in a study of blood T cell repertoires in COVID-19. Some clones are missing from TCRdb's copy, which holds only in-frame ones; the method was immunoSEQ multiplex PCR. The sample gives roughly 160,000 clones, 84% of which show up once; less than 15% is in the top ten. Sequencing was done on a sample of peripheral blood. These receptors all come from a man between 18 and 35 years old with active or convalescent COVID-19.

The rearrangement uses TRBV18 and TRBJ1-1; D perhaps matches TRBD1 (5 bases). The CDR3 has 14 residues. Per the germline V gene, CDR1 is KGHSH and CDR2 is LQKENI. The ends were cut back, 2 bases at V and 2 bases at J, with 9 bases in the middle. DNA for the CDR3: TGTGCCAGCTCACCAGGGGCAGACAACACTGAAGCTTTCTTT. Translation: CASSPGADNTEAFF.

The chain links TRBV28 to TRBJ2-1; possibly TRBD1 for D (6 bases). The CDR3 consists of 14 residues. CDR1 and CDR2 (germline): MDHEN, SYDVKM. Between the trimmed V and J ends, which lost 5 bases and 6 bases, there was a span of 14 bases. The CDR3 loop is CASSRKDSSNEQFF. The CDR3 region has the DNA TGTGCCAGCAGTCGCAAGGACAGTAGCAATGAGCAGTTCTTC.

This chain joins TRBV19 and TRBJ1-2; 7 bases are shared with TRBD1. The V gene's germline CDR1 is LNHDA and CDR2 SQIVND (reference sequence). The CDR3 is 15 residues long. Trimming took 6 bases from V and 0 from J; bases not matched to a gene: 7. CDR3 sequence reads: CASRKDREPNYGYTF. The CDR3 DNA reads as TGTGCCAGTAGAAAAGACAGGGAACCTAACTATGGCTACACCTTC.

This chain uses TRBV7-9 with TRBJ1-4; D is perhaps TRBD1 (5 bases). The CDR3 is made up of 13 amino acids. The V and J ends lost 0 bases and 8 bases respectively, with 7 bases between them. Germline-derived CDR1 and CDR2 are SEHNR and FQNEAQ (reference sequence). CDR3 sequence reads: CASSLAGGEKLFF. The CDR3 DNA follows: TGTGCCAGCAGCTTAGCTGGGGGGGAAAAACTGTTTTTT.

The sample holds a few counts of this clone. This chain joins TRBV14 and TRBJ1-6; D perhaps matches TRBD1 (6 bases). From germline, CDR1 is SGHDN and CDR2 FVKESK. V was clipped by 4 bases and J by 7 bases, with 14 bases between them. This CDR3 spans 15 amino acids. The DNA for the CDR3 is TGTGCCAGCAGCCTCGAAACAGGGTCGAATTCACCCCTCCACTTT. It specifies CASSLETGSNSPLHF.

The chain employs TRBV5-4 and TRBJ2-3; D possibly corresponds to TRBD2 (6 bases). The germline V gene encodes CDR1 SGHNT and CDR2 YYREEE (reference sequence). V was cut by 4 bases and J by 3 bases, with 18 bases left in between. The CDR3 contains 16 residues. In DNA, the CDR3 is TGTGCCAGCAGCCTAGTCGGGGGAATAAGTACAGATACGCAGTATTTT. Translation gives CASSLVGGISTDTQYF.

V is TRBV15 and J is TRBJ2-7; 12 bases align to TRBD2. J lost 5 bases, V lost 9 bases, and 5 bases had no gene match. The CDR3 is 13 residues long. Germline V gives CDR1 LNHNV, CDR2 YYDKDF (reference sequence). The CDR3 reads CATGWTSGNEQYF. In DNA, the CDR3 is TGTGCCACTGGATGGACTAGCGGGAACGAGCAGTACTTC.

This clone was counted a single time. The J gene is TRBJ1-1, the V gene TRBV7-3; D is unresolved. The germline gives CDR1 SGHTA, CDR2 FQGTGA. The CDR3 consists of 13 residues. Trimming pared 3 bases from V and 4 bases from J, leaving 9 bases between. The CDR3 region is CASSFSGSTEAFF. The DNA of the CDR3 is TGTGCCAGCAGCTTTTCGGGGAGCACTGAAGCTTTCTTT.

This clone was recorded a few times. The genes are TRBV4-2 and TRBJ2-7, with 10 bases fitting TRBD2. V was clipped by 2 bases and J by 0 bases; unmatched bases: 4. The CDR3 spans 16 residues. Per the germline V gene, CDR1 is LGHNA and CDR2 is YNFKEQ. CDR3 sequence (DNA): TGTGCCAGCAGCCAAACTACTAGCGGGATCTCCTACGAGCAGTACTTC. This sequence encodes CASSQTTSGISYEQYF.

J is TRBJ1-6 and V is TRBV5-1, with D possibly matching TRBD1 (6 bases). V was trimmed by 0 bases and J by 8 bases, leaving 18 bases between them. This CDR3 spans 17 amino acids. CDR1 SGHRS and CDR2 YFSETQ come from the germline V gene. CDR3 nucleotides: TGCGCCAGCAGCTTGGCCTCAGGGAGCGGGGGCGATTCACCCCTCCACTTT. It translates to CASSLASGSGGDSPLHF.

The chain links TRBV20-1 to TRBJ2-1; no reliable D call. CDR1 is DFQATT and CDR2 is SNEGSKA in the germline V gene (reference sequence). The CDR3 is 11 residues long. The V end was cut by 4 bases, the J end by 9 bases, with 10 bases between. Here the CDR3 reads CSAILEAEQFF. In DNA form, the CDR3 reads TGCAGTGCTATCCTAGAAGCTGAGCAGTTCTTC.

This clone was counted between two and nine times. The chain joins TRBV9 to TRBJ1-5; the D is unclear. The CDR3 has 15 amino acids. From germline, CDR1 is SGDLS and CDR2 YYNGEE. V was cut by 0 bases and J by 4 bases, with 11 bases left in between. CDR3 region: CASSVVVEKNQPQHF. For the CDR3, the DNA is TGTGCCAGCAGCGTAGTAGTGGAGAAAAATCAGCCCCAGCATTTT.

The chain employs TRBV25-1 and TRBJ1-1, with 8 bases that match TRBD1. CDR3 length: 14 residues. J lost 4 bases, V lost 4 bases, and 5 bases had no gene match. The V gene's germline CDR1 is MGHDK and CDR2 SYGVNS. CDR3 in amino acids: CASSVGQGSTEAFF. As DNA, the CDR3 is TGTGCCAGCAGTGTTGGACAGGGAAGCACTGAAGCTTTCTTT.

The V call is TRBV11-3, the J call TRBJ1-1, with 8 bases aligning to TRBD1. Germline values: CDR1 SGHNT, CDR2 YENEEA. This CDR3 comprises 17 residues. The V and J ends lost 5 bases and 4 bases, in that order; junction bases with no gene match: 15. The CDR3 spells CASSPERTGSMRTEAFF. The DNA for the CDR3 is TGTGCCAGCAGCCCAGAAAGGACAGGGTCGATGCGCACTGAAGCTTTCTTT.

The gene calls are TRBV27 and TRBJ1-1; D is perhaps TRBD1 (5 bases). Germline assignment: CDR1 MNHEY and CDR2 SMNVEV (reference sequence). The CDR3 contains 13 residues. V was pared by 3 bases and J by 4 bases, with 9 bases between. The DNA of the CDR3 is TGTGCCAGCAGTTTGGGAGGGGCCACTGAAGCTTTCTTT. As protein: CASSLGGATEAFF.

This clone occurred a few times. This sequence joins TRBV29-1 and TRBJ1-4, with D perhaps TRBD1 (5 bases). There are 14 residues in the CDR3. From germline, CDR1 is SQVTM and CDR2 ANQGSEA. V lost 6 bases to trimming and J lost 0 bases, with 11 bases between them. As DNA, the CDR3 is TGCAGCGTCTGGGACTCTACAACTAATGAAAAACTGTTTTTT. It encodes CSVWDSTTNEKLFF.

The V and J genes are TRBV7-2 and TRBJ2-7; 14 bases map to TRBD2. CDR3 length: 18 amino acids. Trimming at V came to 3 bases and at J to 3 bases, leaving 10 bases not matched to a gene. The V gene's germline CDR1 is SGHTA and CDR2 FQGNSA. The CDR3 DNA reads as TGTGCCAGCAGCTTCCGGGGGACTAGCGGGAGTTTTCGCTACGAGCAGTACTTC. This codes for CASSFRGTSGSFRYEQYF.

CDR3 in amino acids: CASSQGPAGRVETQYF. The CDR3 region has the DNA TGTGCCAGCAGCCAAGGGCCAGCGGGGAGGGTAGAGACCCAGTACTTC. The chain links TRBV4-2 to TRBJ2-5; 7 nucleotides agree with TRBD2. V trimming: 1 base; J trimming: 4 bases; junction bases outside the gene matches: 9. CDR3 length: 16 residues. Germline CDR1 LGHNA, CDR2 YNFKEQ.

The rearrangement uses TRBV18 and TRBJ2-7; the match to TRBD1 covers 8 bases. This CDR3 is built from 15 residues. Trimming cost V 3 bases and J 2 bases; bases outside gene matches: 6. Germline lookup yields CDR1 KGHSH and CDR2 LQKENI. CDR3 residues: CASSPSTGVAYEQYF. For the CDR3, the DNA is TGTGCCAGCTCACCCTCGACAGGGGTGGCCTACGAGCAGTACTTC.

The V and J genes are TRBV28 and TRBJ1-6; 7 bases fit TRBD1. The CDR3 runs to 16 residues. The V gene's germline CDR1 is MDHEN and CDR2 SYDVKM. The junction had 10 bases not matched to a gene; V was cut back by 4 bases and J by 7 bases. CDR3 sequence (DNA): TGTGCCAGCAGTTCCGGTCCGACAGGGCTGAATTCACCCCTCCACTTT. Protein sequence: CASSSGPTGLNSPLHF.

This clone was detected once. The gene calls are TRBV7-8 and TRBJ1-2; tentatively, D is TRBD1 (6 bases). This CDR3 region has 17 residues. The V gene lost 2 bases and the J gene lost 5 bases, with 21 bases spanning the gap. CDR1 is SGHVS, CDR2 FQNEAQ, per germline. The CDR3: CASSLLSAGGAIYGYTF. For the CDR3, the DNA is TGTGCCAGCAGCTTACTCTCCGCGGGGGGGGCCATTTATGGCTACACCTTC.

J is TRBJ1-2 and V is TRBV5-1, with a tentative D call TRBD1 (6 bases). Germline V gene data show CDR1 as SGHRS and CDR2 as YFSETQ. Trimming took 4 bases from V and 1 from J, leaving 11 bases between them. The CDR3 consists of 14 residues. The CDR3 sequence is CASSTGQINYGYTF. The CDR3 nucleotides are TGCGCCAGCAGCACGGGACAAATTAACTATGGCTACACCTTC.

There are a few counts of this clone. This chain joins TRBV11-1 and TRBJ2-7; a weak D match, TRBD2 (5 bases). Germline V gene lookup returns CDR1 SGHAT and CDR2 FQDESV (reference sequence). The CDR3 is 14 residues long. Trimming took 5 bases from V and 3 from J, leaving 14 bases between them. The CDR3 DNA is TGTGCCAGCAGCCCTCGGGGTTGGGTCTACGAGCAGTACTTC. This sequence encodes CASSPRGWVYEQYF.

The CDR3 spells CASSLLPGQGTHEQYF. CDR3 in DNA: TGTGCCAGCAGCTTACTCCCAGGACAGGGTACCCACGAGCAGTACTTC. V is TRBV11-2 and J is TRBJ2-7; 8 bases map to TRBD1. This CDR3 has 16 amino acids. V lost 2 bases to trimming and J lost 5 bases; unmatched junction nucleotides: 11. Per germline, CDR1 SGHAT and CDR2 FQNNGV.

V is TRBV13 and J is TRBJ1-1; TRBD1 aligns across 9 bases. Germline lookup yields CDR1 PRHDT and CDR2 FYEKMQ (reference sequence). V lost 1 base, J lost 5 bases, and 2 bases stayed unmatched. This CDR3 spans 14 amino acids. CDR3 sequence reads: CASSLDRGLTEAFF. CDR3 coding DNA: TGTGCCAGCAGCTTAGACAGGGGGCTTACTGAAGCTTTCTTT.

Many counts were recorded for this clone. The gene calls are TRBV27 and TRBJ2-6; TRBD1 matches at 11 bases. In germline, CDR1 is MNHEY, CDR2 SMNVEV (reference sequence). J lost 4 bases, V lost 8 bases, and 1 base had no gene match. CDR3 length equals 14 residues. For the CDR3, the DNA is TGTGCCAGCGGGACAGGGGGAGGGGCCAACGTCCTGACTTTC. Translated: CASGTGGGANVLTF.

The V call is TRBV6-1, the J call TRBJ2-7, with D possibly being TRBD1 (5 bases). CDR1 is MNHNS, CDR2 SASEGT, per germline. The CDR3 length is 17 residues. V lost 2 bases and J lost 0, with 17 bases in between. The CDR3 bases are TGTGCCAGCAGTGAAAGGGGATCGGTGGGGTTCTCCTACGAGCAGTACTTC. This sequence encodes CASSERGSVGFSYEQYF.

The chain employs TRBV3-1 (or the pseudogene TRBV3-2) and TRBJ2-1; no clear D gene. The CDR3 sequence is 14 residues long. Trimming pared 1 base from V and 5 bases from J, leaving 9 bases between. The germline V gene has CDR1 LGHDT and CDR2 YNNKEL (reference sequence). In DNA form, the CDR3 reads TGTGCCAGCAGCCAAGTCCTAACGGACAATGAGCAGTTCTTC. Protein sequence: CASSQVLTDNEQFF.

The gene calls are TRBV28 and TRBJ2-3, with unresolved D. Trimming shortened V by 2 bases and J by 2 bases, and 5 bases separated the two germline ends. The germline V gene encodes CDR1 MDHEN and CDR2 SYDVKM. The CDR3 runs to 13 residues. DNA for the CDR3: TGTGCCAGCAGTTTAGACATCACAGATACGCAGTATTTT. Encoded protein: CASSLDITDTQYF.